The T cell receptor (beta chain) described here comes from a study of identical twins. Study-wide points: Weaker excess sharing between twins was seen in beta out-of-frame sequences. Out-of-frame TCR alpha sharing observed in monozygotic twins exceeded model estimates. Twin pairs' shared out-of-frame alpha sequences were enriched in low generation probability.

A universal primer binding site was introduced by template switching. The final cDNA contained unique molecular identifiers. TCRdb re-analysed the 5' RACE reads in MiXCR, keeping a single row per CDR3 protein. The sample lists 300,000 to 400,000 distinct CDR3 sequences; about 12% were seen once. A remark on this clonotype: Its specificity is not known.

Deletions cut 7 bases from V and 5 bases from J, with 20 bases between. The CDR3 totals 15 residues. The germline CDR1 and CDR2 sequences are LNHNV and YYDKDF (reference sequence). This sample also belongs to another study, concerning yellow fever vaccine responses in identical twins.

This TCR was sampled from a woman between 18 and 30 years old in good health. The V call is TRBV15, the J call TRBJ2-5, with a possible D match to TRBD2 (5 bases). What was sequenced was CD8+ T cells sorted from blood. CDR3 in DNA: TGTGCCACCATTTCGGACTGGAGACCTGGGGAGACCCAGTACTTC. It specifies CATISDWRPGETQYF. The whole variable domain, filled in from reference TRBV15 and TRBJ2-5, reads DAMVIQNPRYQVTQFGKPVTLSCSQTLNHNVMYWYQQKSSQAPKLLFHYYDKDFNNEADTPDNFQSRRPNTSFCFLDIRSPGLGDTAMYLCATISDWRPGETQYFGPGTRLLVL.